The 32 T cell receptor beta chains presented below share a single source sample, sequenced in a study of T cells in Graves' hyperthyroidism and ophthalmopathy. The CDR3 regions of TCR beta were amplified from RNA transcripts. The TCR CDR3 first-round RT-PCR relied on the HTBI primer set. Via MiXCR, TCRdb re-called the multiplex PCR reads, giving one row per CDR3 protein. The table has 600,000 to 750,000 distinct CDR3 sequences, 17% seen once. The specimen sequenced was blood. The receptors were gathered from a man between 45 and 60 years old with Graves' hyperthyroidism.

This sequence joins TRBV30 and TRBJ2-7; D gene ambiguous. The CDR3 consists of 13 residues. CDR1 and CDR2 (germline): GTSNPN, SVGIG (reference sequence). Trimming cost V 3 bases and J 3 bases, with 12 bases left between them. In DNA, the CDR3 is TGTGCCTGGAGGGTAGTCGGATTCTACGAGCAGTACTTC. This translates into CAWRVVGFYEQYF.

This clonotype was counted between two and nine times. This could be a read error, since a much larger clone is one nucleotide away. V and J are TRBV28 and TRBJ2-3, with D unresolved. In germline, CDR1 is MDHEN, CDR2 SYDVKM. CDR3 length: 12 residues. Trimming cost V 7 bases and J 6 bases, with 11 bases left between them. The CDR3 here is CASNSPRDTQYF. The CDR3 DNA reads as TGTGCCAGCAACTCCCCCAGGGATACGCAGTATTTT. Full variable domain (remainder filled in from reference TRBV28 and TRBJ2-3): DVKVTQSSRYLVKRTGEKVFLECVQDMDHENMFWYRQDPGLGLRLIYFSYDVKMKEKGDIPEGYSVSREKKERFSLILESASTNQTSMYLCASNSPRDTQYFGPGTRLTVL.

This clonotype appeared many times. DNA of the CDR3: TGTGCCAGCAGTGAGGGGACAGGCACAGATACGCAGTATTTT. Residues: CASSEGTGTDTQYF. The chain joins TRBV2 to TRBJ2-3, with 7 bases identical to TRBD1. Germline CDR1 is SNHLY and CDR2 is FYNNEI. This CDR3 contains 14 residues. Trimming at V came to 3 bases and at J to 1 base, leaving 1 base not matched to a gene.

This clonotype was detected ten times or more. The V call is TRBV20-1, the J call TRBJ2-5, with 7 bases lining up with TRBD2. The J segment lost 5 bases and the V segment lost 4 bases, leaving 10 bases of the junction unmatched. The length of the CDR3 is 14 residues. The V gene's germline CDR1 is DFQATT and CDR2 SNEGSKA (reference sequence). This CDR3 is CSATSGTTYETQYF. The CDR3 bases are TGCAGTGCTACGTCCGGGACTACATATGAGACCCAGTACTTC.

This clonotype was detected only once. Possible read error: a much larger clone is one base away. The chain uses TRBV5-1 and TRBJ2-1; the match to TRBD2 covers 7 bases. The germline CDR1 and CDR2 sequences are SGHRS and YFSETQ. The CDR3 extends over 18 amino acids. The CDR3 nucleotides are TGCTCCAGCAGCTTGGTGGGCGGGAGTTCCTCAACCTACAATGAGCAGTTCTTC. Amino acids: CSSSLVGGSSSTYNEQFF.

This clonotype was seen only a few times. The chain uses TRBV19 and TRBJ2-5; no clear D. Per germline, CDR1 LNHDA and CDR2 SQIVND (reference sequence). V was cut by 0 bases and J by 4 bases, with 12 bases left in between. CDR3 length: 15 residues. The chain's CDR3 is CASSIDNAGGETQYF. For the CDR3, the DNA is TGTGCCAGTAGTATAGATAACGCAGGCGGAGAGACCCAGTACTTC.

This clonotype was counted only a few times. The CDR3 DNA follows: TGTGCCAGCAGTTACGGGACAGGGGGTGCTGAGCAGTTCTTC. It translates to CASSYGTGGAEQFF. This chain connects TRBV6-5 to TRBJ2-1; 11 positions match TRBD1. V lost 2 bases and J lost 9; bases outside the gene matches: 3. The CDR3 sequence is 14 residues long. Germline-derived CDR1 and CDR2 are MNHEY and SVGAGI.

The sample holds many counts of this clonotype. This rearrangement joins TRBV7-9 to TRBJ2-5; 8 bases align to TRBD2. The CDR3 sequence is 17 residues long. Germline V gene data show CDR1 as SEHNR and CDR2 as FQNEAQ (reference sequence). V dropped 5 bases and J dropped 5; count of bases not matched to a gene: 16. CDR3 loop: CASSPWVGREGQETQYF. The CDR3 bases are TGTGCCAGCAGCCCATGGGTCGGACGGGAGGGCCAGGAGACCCAGTACTTC.

This clonotype turned up a few times. V gene TRBV7-8 combines with J gene TRBJ2-7; TRBD1 agrees at 9 bases. Losses at the gene ends were 7 bases for V and 9 bases for J; bases not matched to a gene: 13. Germline CDR1 reads SGHVS; CDR2 reads FQNEAQ. The CDR3 is 14 amino acids. Here the CDR3 reads CASTQAGTGSRQYF. The CDR3, as DNA: TGTGCCAGCACCCAAGCCGGGACAGGGTCTAGGCAGTACTTC.

This clonotype was detected many times. The chain has TRBV29-1 and TRBJ1-1, with a possible D match to TRBD1 (5 bases). V dropped 4 bases and J dropped 9 bases, with 12 bases sitting between them. CDR1 is SQVTM and CDR2 is ANQGSEA in the germline V gene. The CDR3 contains 11 residues. CDR3 amino acids: CSVARTGQAFF. As DNA, the CDR3 is TGCAGCGTTGCTCGGACGGGACAAGCTTTCTTT.

The J gene is TRBJ2-7, the V gene TRBV20-1; D not resolved. CDR3 size: 11 residues. V was cut by 1 base and J by 5 bases, with 6 bases left in between. Germline values: CDR1 DFQATT, CDR2 SNEGSKA (reference sequence). Here the CDR3 DNA reads TGCAGTGCTAGAGTATTCCACGAGCAGTACTTC. Its protein product is CSARVFHEQYF.

This clonotype was observed a handful of times. The chain joins TRBV6-1 to TRBJ2-2; D possibly corresponds to TRBD2 (6 bases). Trimming removed 5 bases at V and 4 bases at J, with 11 bases between. This CDR3 is built from 14 residues. From germline, CDR1 is MNHNS and CDR2 SASEGT. The DNA for the CDR3 is TGTGCCAGCAGTTTTCGGGAGAGCACCGGGGAGCTGTTTTTT. The encoded protein is CASSFRESTGELFF.

The table lists this clonotype with a few counts. A junction boundary mismatches the germline segment, possibly from a read error. The CDR3 sequence is CACSLSRGSHEQYF. The CDR3, as DNA: TGTGCCTGCAGTTTATCGAGGGGTTCCCACGAGCAGTACTTC. This chain links TRBV27 with TRBJ2-7, with D perhaps given as TRBD1 or TRBD2 (5 bases each). This CDR3 has 14 amino acids. The germline V gene has CDR1 MNHEY and CDR2 SMNVEV (reference sequence).

In this sample, this clonotype turned up many times. The CDR3 spells CASRSGDLSGSMREQYF. The CDR3 DNA sequence: TGTGCCAGCAGGAGCGGAGATCTGAGCGGGAGTATGAGAGAGCAGTACTTC. The chain joins TRBV27 to TRBJ2-7, with 8 bases matching TRBD2. The J segment lost 7 bases and the V segment lost 6 bases, leaving 20 bases of the junction unmatched. Per the germline V gene, CDR1 is MNHEY and CDR2 is SMNVEV (reference sequence). The CDR3 contains 17 residues.

This chain connects TRBV2 to TRBJ2-5; no clear D gene. This CDR3 region has 12 residues. The ends were cut back, 7 bases at V and 6 bases at J, with 12 bases in the middle. CDR1 is SNHLY, CDR2 FYNNEI, per germline. CDR3: CASMGSPQTQYF. The CDR3 DNA is TGTGCCAGCATGGGTTCTCCTCAGACCCAGTACTTC.

This clonotype was seen repeatedly, ten times or more. The gene calls are TRBV28 and TRBJ1-5, with D unresolved. Trimming pared 6 bases from V and 2 bases from J, leaving 17 bases between. This CDR3 has 16 amino acids. Germline CDR1 MDHEN, CDR2 SYDVKM. The CDR3 region has the DNA TGTGCCAGCAGATACATCGTGGAGGTTGGCAATCAGCCCCAGCATTTT. Protein sequence: CASRYIVEVGNQPQHF.

This clonotype occurred a few times. The V gene is TRBV5-1, the J gene TRBJ1-6; no clear D. V lost 4 bases and J lost 11, with 10 bases in between. CDR1 and CDR2 from the germline V gene are SGHRS and YFSETQ. The CDR3 is 12 amino acids. CDR3 coding DNA: TGCGCCAGCAGCCGAGATTCTCCACCCCTCCACTTT. As protein: CASSRDSPPLHF.

Turning to this clonotype: A read error may produce the germline difference seen at one junction end. This rearrangement joins TRBV5-1 to TRBJ2-1; D is perhaps TRBD1 (6 bases). Germline V gene data show CDR1 as SGHRS and CDR2 as YFSETQ. The CDR3 runs 15 residues. The CDR3 sequence is CASSLPSGDNKEQFF. CDR3 DNA: TGCGCCAGCAGCTTGCCGTCTGGGGACAACAAAGAGCAGTTCTTC.

The chain has TRBV5-1 and TRBJ2-7, with 9 bases fitting TRBD2. CDR3 length equals 17 residues. CDR1 and CDR2 (germline): SGHRS, YFSETQ. V lost 0 bases and J lost 6; bases outside the gene matches: 13. This chain's CDR3 is CASSLGNLAGPFGEQYF. The CDR3, as DNA: TGCGCCAGCAGCTTGGGAAATCTAGCGGGACCTTTTGGCGAGCAGTACTTC.

This clonotype came up many times. The chain links TRBV30 to TRBJ2-3; TRBD2 is a possible D gene (5 bases). V lost 2 bases to trimming and J lost 0 bases, with 12 bases between them. This CDR3 is built from 15 residues. Per the germline V gene, CDR1 is GTSNPN and CDR2 is SVGIG (reference sequence). The CDR3 region is CAWSFGGLSTDTQYF. The CDR3 DNA is TGTGCCTGGAGTTTTGGCGGGCTAAGCACAGATACGCAGTATTTT.

This clonotype occurred a few times. The chain is built from TRBV6-5 and TRBJ2-7; 12 bases line up with TRBD2. Per the germline V gene, CDR1 is MNHEY and CDR2 is SVGAGI. Losses at the gene ends were 0 bases for V and 6 bases for J; bases not matched to a gene: 6. The CDR3 consists of 16 residues. CDR3 region: CASSYSGLAGTSEQYF. The CDR3 DNA reads as TGTGCCAGCAGTTACTCAGGACTAGCGGGAACTTCCGAGCAGTACTTC.

This CDR3 reads CASSLPSSAYEQYF. As DNA, the CDR3 is TGTGCCAGCAGTTTACCGTCTAGCGCCTACGAGCAGTACTTC. This chain links TRBV27 with TRBJ2-7, with D tentatively TRBD2 (6 bases). The V gene lost 2 bases and the J gene lost 2 bases, with 10 bases spanning the gap. Germline CDR1 and CDR2: MNHEY and SMNVEV (reference sequence). CDR3 length: 14 residues.

This clonotype was observed at least ten times. This CDR3 reads CASSLEWQRLAKNIQYF. DNA for the CDR3: TGTGCCAGCAGTTTAGAGTGGCAAAGACTAGCCAAAAACATTCAGTACTTC. V and J are TRBV12-3 or TRBV12-4 and TRBJ2-4; D is unclear. The CDR3 is 17 residues long. V was shortened by 1 base and J by 0 bases, with 13 bases between the two germline ends.

This clonotype was seen only a few times. A much larger clone differs from this one at a single base, so this may be a read error. The chain is built from TRBV19 and TRBJ2-5; a weak D match, TRBD2 (5 bases). The CDR3 loop spans 15 amino acids. The germline CDR1 and CDR2 sequences are LNHDA and SQIVND (reference sequence). The CDR3 DNA reads as TGTGCCAGTAGTACGTCTTCGGGGAACCAAGTGACCCAGTACTTC. Protein product: CASSTSSGNQVTQYF.

The CDR3 sequence is CASRIYWGQTNTEAFF. The CDR3 coding sequence is TGTGCCAGTAGGATCTACTGGGGACAGACGAACACTGAAGCTTTCTTT. The chain uses TRBV19 and TRBJ1-1; 7 bases are shared with TRBD1. CDR3 size: 16 residues. J lost 1 base, V lost 6 bases, and 11 bases had no gene match. Germline V gene data show CDR1 as LNHDA and CDR2 as SQIVND (reference sequence).

Ten or more counts support this clonotype. This sequence joins TRBV6-2 or TRBV6-3 and TRBJ2-7; D not resolved. CDR3 size: 14 residues. V lost 5 bases to trimming and J lost 0 bases, with 11 bases between them. Looked up from germline, CDR1 is MNHEY and CDR2 is SVGEGT. The CDR3 loop is CASSTVTNSYEQYF. Here the CDR3 DNA reads TGTGCCAGCAGTACGGTGACAAACTCCTACGAGCAGTACTTC.

There are a few counts of this clonotype. The chain uses TRBV14 and TRBJ2-4, with a possible D match to TRBD1 (6 bases). In germline, CDR1 is SGHDN, CDR2 FVKESK. The CDR3 totals 15 residues. The ends were cut back, 3 bases at V and 1 base at J, with 10 bases in the middle. The DNA of the CDR3 is TGTGCCAGCAGCCACCTAGGACAGGCCAAAAACATTCAGTACTTC. This encodes CASSHLGQAKNIQYF.

This clonotype has only a few counts. The V call is TRBV9, the J call TRBJ2-3; D is perhaps TRBD2 (6 bases). This CDR3 comprises 15 residues. The germline V gene has CDR1 SGDLS and CDR2 YYNGEE. Trimming cost V 4 bases and J 4 bases, with 16 bases left between them. The chain's CDR3 is CASSPWGETADTQYF. DNA for the CDR3: TGTGCCAGCAGCCCATGGGGGGAGACCGCAGATACGCAGTATTTT. Together with reference TRBV9 and TRBJ2-3, the CDR3 gives the full variable domain: DSGVTQTPKHLITATGQRVTLRCSPRSGDLSVYWYQQSLDQGLQFLIQYYNGEERAKGNILERFSAQQFPDLHSELNLSSLELGDSALYFCASSPWGETADTQYFGPGTRLTVL.

In its sample, this clonotype was seen many times. The chain links TRBV20-1 to TRBJ2-4, with D perhaps being TRBD1 or TRBD2 (5 bases each). The CDR3 is made up of 16 amino acids. Trimming left V 4 bases short and J 5 bases short, with 21 bases between. Per the germline V gene, CDR1 is DFQATT and CDR2 is SNEGSKA (reference sequence). The CDR3 spells CSATPLGVLGENIQYF. CDR3 nucleotide sequence: TGCAGTGCTACCCCCCTAGGGGTACTAGGGGAAAACATTCAGTACTTC.

In this sample, this clonotype turned up many times. The chain uses TRBV6-5 and TRBJ1-2; 9 nucleotides match TRBD1. Germline V gives CDR1 MNHEY, CDR2 SVGAGI. With V trimmed by 4 bases and J by 2 bases, 5 bases remained unmatched. This CDR3 region has 15 residues. The CDR3 reads CASSLGQGLNYGYTF. CDR3 sequence (DNA): TGTGCCAGCAGTTTGGGACAGGGCCTCAACTATGGCTACACCTTC.

This clonotype was found many times. V gene TRBV3-1 combines with J gene TRBJ1-1; no reliable D call. V was pared by 0 bases and J by 1 base, with 6 bases between. The CDR3 totals 14 residues. The germline V gene encodes CDR1 LGHDT and CDR2 YNNKEL (reference sequence). CDR3 region: CASSQEIGNTEAFF. For the CDR3, the DNA is TGTGCCAGCAGCCAAGAAATAGGGAACACTGAAGCTTTCTTT. Based on the CDR3 plus reference TRBV3-1 and TRBJ1-1, the full variable domain is DTAVSQTPKYLVTQMGNDKSIKCEQNLGHDTMYWYKQDSKKFLKIMFSYNNKELIINETVPNRFSPKSPDKAHLNLHINSLELGDSAVYFCASSQEIGNTEAFFGQGTRLTVV.

The chain uses TRBV11-2 and TRBJ2-2; D is undetermined. V lost 2 bases and J 6 bases, leaving 7 bases between the germline ends. The germline CDR1 and CDR2 sequences are SGHAT and FQNNGV. The CDR3 sequence is 13 residues long. Here the CDR3 reads CASSLPPSGELFF. Written as DNA, the CDR3 is TGTGCCAGCAGCTTACCTCCCTCCGGGGAGCTGTTTTTT.